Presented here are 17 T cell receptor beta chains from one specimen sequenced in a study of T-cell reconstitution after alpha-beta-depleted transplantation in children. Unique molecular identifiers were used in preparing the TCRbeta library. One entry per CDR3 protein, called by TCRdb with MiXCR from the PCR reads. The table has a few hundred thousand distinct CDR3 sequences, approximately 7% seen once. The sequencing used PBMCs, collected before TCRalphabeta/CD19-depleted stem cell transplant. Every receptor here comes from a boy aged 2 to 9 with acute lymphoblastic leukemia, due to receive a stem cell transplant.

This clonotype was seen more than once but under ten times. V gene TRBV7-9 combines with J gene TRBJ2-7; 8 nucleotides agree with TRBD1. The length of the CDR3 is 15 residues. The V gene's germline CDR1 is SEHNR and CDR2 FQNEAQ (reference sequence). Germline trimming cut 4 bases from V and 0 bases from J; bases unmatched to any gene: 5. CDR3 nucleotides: TGTGCCAGCAGCTACGAGGACAGGGCCTCCTACGAGCAGTACTTC. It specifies CASSYEDRASYEQYF.

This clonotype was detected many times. The CDR3 nucleotides read TGTGCCAGCAGTTTAGACGGGGGGGCGTACAATGAGCAGTTCTTC. Translating it yields CASSLDGGAYNEQFF. This chain uses TRBV28 with TRBJ2-1; TRBD2 matches at 8 bases. The length of the CDR3 is 15 residues. Losses at the gene ends were 2 bases for V and 4 bases for J; bases not matched to a gene: 4. Germline values: CDR1 MDHEN, CDR2 SYDVKM.

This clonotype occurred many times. CDR3 loop: CASRVGELLTDTQYF. The DNA for the CDR3 is TGCGCCAGCCGGGTGGGGGAACTCCTCACAGATACGCAGTATTTT. The J gene is TRBJ2-3, the V gene TRBV5-1; the D gene could be TRBD1 or TRBD2 (5 bases each). CDR1 is SGHRS, CDR2 YFSETQ, per germline. The V end lost 7 bases, the J end lost 2 bases, and 17 bases lay between the germline ends. CDR3 length equals 15 residues.

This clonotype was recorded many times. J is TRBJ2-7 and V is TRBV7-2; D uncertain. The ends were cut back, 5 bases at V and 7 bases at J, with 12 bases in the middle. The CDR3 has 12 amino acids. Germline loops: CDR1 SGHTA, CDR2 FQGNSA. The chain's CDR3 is CASSLRVGEQYF. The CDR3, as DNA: TGTGCCAGCAGCCTACGAGTGGGGGAGCAGTACTTC. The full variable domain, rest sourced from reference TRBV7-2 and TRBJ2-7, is GAGVSQSPSNKVTEKGKDVELRCDPISGHTALYWYRQSLGQGLEFLIYFQGNSAPDKSGLPSDRFSAERTGGSVSTLTIQRTQQEDSAVYLCASSLRVGEQYFGPGTRLTVT.

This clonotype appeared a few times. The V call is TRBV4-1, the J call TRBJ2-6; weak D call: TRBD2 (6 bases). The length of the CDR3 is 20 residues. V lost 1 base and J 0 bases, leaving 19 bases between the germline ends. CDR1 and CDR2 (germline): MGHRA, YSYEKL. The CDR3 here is CASSQAPQGGVGSGANVLTF. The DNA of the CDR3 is TGCGCCAGCAGCCAAGCCCCTCAGGGAGGCGTTGGCTCTGGGGCCAACGTCCTGACTTTC.

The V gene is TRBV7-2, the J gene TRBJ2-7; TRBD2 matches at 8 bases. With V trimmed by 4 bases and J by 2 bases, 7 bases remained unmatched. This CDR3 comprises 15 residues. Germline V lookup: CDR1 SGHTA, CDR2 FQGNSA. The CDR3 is CASSSTGGITYEQYF. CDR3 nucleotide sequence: TGTGCCAGCAGCTCAACGGGAGGGATCACCTACGAGCAGTACTTC. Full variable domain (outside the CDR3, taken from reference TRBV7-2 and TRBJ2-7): GAGVSQSPSNKVTEKGKDVELRCDPISGHTALYWYRQSLGQGLEFLIYFQGNSAPDKSGLPSDRFSAERTGGSVSTLTIQRTQQEDSAVYLCASSSTGGITYEQYFGPGTRLTVT.

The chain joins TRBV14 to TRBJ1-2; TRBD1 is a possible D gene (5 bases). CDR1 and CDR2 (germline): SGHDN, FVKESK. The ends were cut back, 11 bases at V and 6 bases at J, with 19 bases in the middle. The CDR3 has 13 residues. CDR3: CASGPSGLDGYTF. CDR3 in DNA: TGTGCCTCCGGGCCGTCGGGACTGGATGGCTACACCTTC.

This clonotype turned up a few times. The CDR3 here is CASSIPETGELFF. The CDR3 nucleotides are TGTGCCAGTAGTATCCCGGAGACCGGGGAGCTGTTTTTT. V usage is TRBV19 and J usage is TRBJ2-2; D uncertain. The CDR3 is 13 residues long. Trimming removed 3 bases at V and 5 bases at J, with 7 bases between. In germline, CDR1 is LNHDA, CDR2 SQIVND (reference sequence).

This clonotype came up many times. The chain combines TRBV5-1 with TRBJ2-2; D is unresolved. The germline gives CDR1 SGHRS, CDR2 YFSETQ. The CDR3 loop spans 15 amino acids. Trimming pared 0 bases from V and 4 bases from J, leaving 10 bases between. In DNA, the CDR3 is TGCGCCAGCAGCTTGGAGTTCAGACCCACCGGGGAGCTGTTTTTT. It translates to CASSLEFRPTGELFF.

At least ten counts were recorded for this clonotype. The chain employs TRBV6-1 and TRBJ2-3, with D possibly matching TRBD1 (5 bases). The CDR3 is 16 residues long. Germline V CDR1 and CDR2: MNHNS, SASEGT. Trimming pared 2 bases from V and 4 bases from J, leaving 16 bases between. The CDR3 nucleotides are TGTGCCAGCAGTGAACCCCCCAGGGTTGTCCCAGATACGCAGTATTTT. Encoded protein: CASSEPPRVVPDTQYF.

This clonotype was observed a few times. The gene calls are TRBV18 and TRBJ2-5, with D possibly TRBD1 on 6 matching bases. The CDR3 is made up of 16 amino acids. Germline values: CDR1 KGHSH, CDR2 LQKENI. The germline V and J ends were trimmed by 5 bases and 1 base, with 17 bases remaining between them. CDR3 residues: CASSNRDQGSQETQYF. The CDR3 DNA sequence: TGTGCCAGCTCAAACCGGGACCAGGGGAGCCAAGAGACCCAGTACTTC.

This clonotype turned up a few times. CDR3 in DNA: TGTGCCAGCAGTTTATCGGGACAGGGGACCTTTAACTATGGCTACACCTTC. This encodes CASSLSGQGTFNYGYTF. The chain couples TRBV28 to TRBJ1-2; TRBD1 matches at 10 bases. After removal of 1 base from V and 1 base from J, the junction contained 6 bases not matched to a gene. Per the germline V gene, CDR1 is MDHEN and CDR2 is SYDVKM. The CDR3 sequence is 17 residues long.

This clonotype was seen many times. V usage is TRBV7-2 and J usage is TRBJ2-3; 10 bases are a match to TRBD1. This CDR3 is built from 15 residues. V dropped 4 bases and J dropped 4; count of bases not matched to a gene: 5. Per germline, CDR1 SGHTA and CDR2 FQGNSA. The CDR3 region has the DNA TGTGCCAGCAGCTGGTCGGGACAGGGGCCAGATACGCAGTATTTT. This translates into CASSWSGQGPDTQYF.

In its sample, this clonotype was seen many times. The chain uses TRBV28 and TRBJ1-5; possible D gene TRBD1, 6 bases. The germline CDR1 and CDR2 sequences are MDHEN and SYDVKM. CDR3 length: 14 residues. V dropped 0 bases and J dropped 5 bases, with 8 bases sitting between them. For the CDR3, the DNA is TGTGCCAGCAGTTTATGGGGGGCCTATCAGCCCCAGCATTTT. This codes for CASSLWGAYQPQHF.

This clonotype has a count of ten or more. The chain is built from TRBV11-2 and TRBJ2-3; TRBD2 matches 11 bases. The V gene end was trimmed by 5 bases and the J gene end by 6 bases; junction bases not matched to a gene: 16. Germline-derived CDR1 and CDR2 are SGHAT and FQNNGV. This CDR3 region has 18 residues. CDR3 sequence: CASSGPKLAGEPTDTQYF. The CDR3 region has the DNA TGTGCCAGCAGCGGACCGAAACTAGCGGGGGAGCCAACTGATACGCAGTATTTT. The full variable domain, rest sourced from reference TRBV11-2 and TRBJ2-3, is EAGVAQSPRYKIIEKRQSVAFWCNPISGHATLYWYQQILGQGPKLLIQFQNNGVVDDSQLPKDRFSAERLKGVDSTLKIQPAKLEDSAVYLCASSGPKLAGEPTDTQYFGPGTRLTVL.

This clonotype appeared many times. CDR3 sequence reads: CSARETSGRNEQFF. The CDR3 coding sequence is TGCAGTGCTAGAGAGACTAGCGGAAGGAATGAGCAGTTCTTC. The chain uses TRBV20-1 and TRBJ2-1, with 9 bases fitting TRBD2. This CDR3 has 14 amino acids. V shed 0 bases, J shed 7 bases, and the junction held 4 bases outside the gene matches. Germline V gene lookup returns CDR1 DFQATT and CDR2 SNEGSKA (reference sequence).

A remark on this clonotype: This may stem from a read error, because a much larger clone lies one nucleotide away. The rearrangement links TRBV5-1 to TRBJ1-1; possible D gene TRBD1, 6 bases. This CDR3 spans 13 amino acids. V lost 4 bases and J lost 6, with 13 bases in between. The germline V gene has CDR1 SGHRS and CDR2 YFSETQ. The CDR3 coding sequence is TGCGCCAGCAGCGTGGGGGCAGTGTCTGAAGCTTTCTTT. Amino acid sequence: CASSVGAVSEAFF.